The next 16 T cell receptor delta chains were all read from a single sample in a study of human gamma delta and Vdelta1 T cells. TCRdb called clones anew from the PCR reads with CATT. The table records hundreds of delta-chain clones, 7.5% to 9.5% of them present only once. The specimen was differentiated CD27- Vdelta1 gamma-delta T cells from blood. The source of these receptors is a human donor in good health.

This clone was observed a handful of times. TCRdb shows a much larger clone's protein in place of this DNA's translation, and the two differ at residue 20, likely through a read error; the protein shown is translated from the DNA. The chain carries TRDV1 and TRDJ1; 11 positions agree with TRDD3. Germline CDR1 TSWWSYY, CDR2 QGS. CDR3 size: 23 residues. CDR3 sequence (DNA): TGTGCTCTTGGGGACGCGGGTCATCCTACCGTTGGGGGATACGCCGTTGTGACCGATAGACTCATCTTT. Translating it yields CALGDAGHPTVGGYAVVTDRLIF.

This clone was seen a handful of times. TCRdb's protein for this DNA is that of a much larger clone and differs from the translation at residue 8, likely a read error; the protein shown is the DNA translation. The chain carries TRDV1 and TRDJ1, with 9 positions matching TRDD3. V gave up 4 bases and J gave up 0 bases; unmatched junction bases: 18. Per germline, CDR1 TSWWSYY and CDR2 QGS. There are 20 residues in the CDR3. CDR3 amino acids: CALGAPTPKYWGRYTDKLIF. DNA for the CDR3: TGTGCTCTTGGGGCCCCCACTCCCAAGTACTGGGGGAGGTACACCGATAAACTCATCTTT.

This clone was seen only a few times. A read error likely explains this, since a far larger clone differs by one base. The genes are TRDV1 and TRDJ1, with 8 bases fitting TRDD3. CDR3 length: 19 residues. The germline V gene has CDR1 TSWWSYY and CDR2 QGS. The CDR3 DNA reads TGTGCTCATGGGGGTTCTATTCCTTACTGGGGGGTATACACCGATAAACTCATCTTT. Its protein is CAHGGSIPYWGVYTDKLIF.

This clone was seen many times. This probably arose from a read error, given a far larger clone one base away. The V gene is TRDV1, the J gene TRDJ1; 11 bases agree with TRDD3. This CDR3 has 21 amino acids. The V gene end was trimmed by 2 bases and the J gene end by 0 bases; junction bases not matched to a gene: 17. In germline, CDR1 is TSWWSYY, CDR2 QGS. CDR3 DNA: TGTGCTCTTGGGGAATCCTCCCTCCGGACGTGGGGGATACGGGACACCGATAAACTCATCTTT. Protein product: CALGESSLRTWGIRDTDKLIF.

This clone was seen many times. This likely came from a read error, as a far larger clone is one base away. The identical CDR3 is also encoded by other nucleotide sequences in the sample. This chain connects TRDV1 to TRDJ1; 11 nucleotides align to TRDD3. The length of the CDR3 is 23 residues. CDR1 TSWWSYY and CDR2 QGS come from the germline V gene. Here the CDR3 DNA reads TGTGCCCTTGGGGACGCGGGTCATCCTACCGTTGGGGGATACGCCGTTGTGACCGATAAACTCATCTTT. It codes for CALGDAGHPTVGGYAVVTDKLIF.

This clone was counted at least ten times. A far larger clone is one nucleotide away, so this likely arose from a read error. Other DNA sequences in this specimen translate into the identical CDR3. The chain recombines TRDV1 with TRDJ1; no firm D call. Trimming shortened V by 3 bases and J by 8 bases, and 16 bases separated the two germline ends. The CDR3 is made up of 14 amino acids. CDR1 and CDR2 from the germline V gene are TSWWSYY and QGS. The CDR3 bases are TGTGCTCTTGGGGAGCTTCTCGTCCCCTTAAAACTCATCTTT. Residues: CALGELLVPLKLIF.

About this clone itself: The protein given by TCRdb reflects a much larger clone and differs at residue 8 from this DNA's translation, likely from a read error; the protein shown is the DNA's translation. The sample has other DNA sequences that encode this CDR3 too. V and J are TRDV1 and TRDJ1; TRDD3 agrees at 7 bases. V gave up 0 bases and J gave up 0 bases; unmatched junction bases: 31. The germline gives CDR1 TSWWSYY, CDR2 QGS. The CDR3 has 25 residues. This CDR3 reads CALGELVLVGAARTGVLYYTDKLIF. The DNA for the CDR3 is TGTGCTCTTGGGGAACTCGTCCTCGTCGGAGCGGCCCGTACTGGGGTATTGTACTACACCGATAAACTCATCTTT.

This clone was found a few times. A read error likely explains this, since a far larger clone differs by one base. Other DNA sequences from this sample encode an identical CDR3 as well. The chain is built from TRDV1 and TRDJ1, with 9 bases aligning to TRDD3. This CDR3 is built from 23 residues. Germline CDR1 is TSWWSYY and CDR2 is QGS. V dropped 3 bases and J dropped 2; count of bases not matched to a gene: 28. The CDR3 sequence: CALGDAGHPTVGGYAVVTDKLIF. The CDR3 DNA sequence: TGTGCTCTTGGGGACGCGGGTCATCCTACCGTTGGGGGATATGCCGTTGTGACCGATAAACTCATCTTT.

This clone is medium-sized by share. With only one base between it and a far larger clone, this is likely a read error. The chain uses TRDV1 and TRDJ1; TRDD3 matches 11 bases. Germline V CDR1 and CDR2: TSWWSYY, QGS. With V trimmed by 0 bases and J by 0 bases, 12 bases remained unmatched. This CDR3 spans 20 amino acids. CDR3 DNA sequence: TGTGCTCTTGGGGAACTAACGGCTCCGTACTGGGGGATATACACCGATAAACTCATCTTT. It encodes CALGELTAPYWGIYTDKLIF.

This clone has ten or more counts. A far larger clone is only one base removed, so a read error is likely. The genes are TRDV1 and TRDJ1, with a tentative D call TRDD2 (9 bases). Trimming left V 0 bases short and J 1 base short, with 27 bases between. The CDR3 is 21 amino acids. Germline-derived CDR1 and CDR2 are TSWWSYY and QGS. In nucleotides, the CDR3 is TGTGCTCTTGGGGAACTTGCCTTCCTACGGGGATACTCCTGGCCCACCGATAAACTCATCTTT. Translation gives CALGELAFLRGYSWPTDKLIF.

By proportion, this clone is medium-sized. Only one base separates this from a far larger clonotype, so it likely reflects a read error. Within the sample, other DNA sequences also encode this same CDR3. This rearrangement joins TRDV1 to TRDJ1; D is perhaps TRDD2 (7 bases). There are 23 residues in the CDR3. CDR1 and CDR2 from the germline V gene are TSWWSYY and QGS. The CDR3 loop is CALGVFTFLPTSIYLGVTDKLIF. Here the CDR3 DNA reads TGTGCCCTTGGGGTCTTTACCTTCCTTCCGACATCTATTTACTTGGGGGTCACCGATAAACTCATCTTT.

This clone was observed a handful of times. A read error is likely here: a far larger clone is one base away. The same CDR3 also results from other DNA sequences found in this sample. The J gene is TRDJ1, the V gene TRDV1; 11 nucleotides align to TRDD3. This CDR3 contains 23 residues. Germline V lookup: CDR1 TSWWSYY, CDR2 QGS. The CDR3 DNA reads TGTGCTCTTGGGGAACTCCATTCCACGCTTTCCCACTACTGGGGGATAAAGACCGATAAACTCATCTTC. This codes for CALGELHSTLSHYWGIKTDKLIF.

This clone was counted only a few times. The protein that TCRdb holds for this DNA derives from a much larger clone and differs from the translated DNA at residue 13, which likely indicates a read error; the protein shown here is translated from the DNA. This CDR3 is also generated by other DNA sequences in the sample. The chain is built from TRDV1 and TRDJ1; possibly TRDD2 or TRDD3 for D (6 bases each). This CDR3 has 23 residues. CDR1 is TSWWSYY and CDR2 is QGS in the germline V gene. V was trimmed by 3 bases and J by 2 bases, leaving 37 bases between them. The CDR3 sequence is CALGDAGHPTVGRYAVVTDKLIF. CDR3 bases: TGTGCTCTTGGGGACGCGGGTCATCCTACCGTCGGGAGATACGCCGTTGTGACCGATAAACTCATCTTT.

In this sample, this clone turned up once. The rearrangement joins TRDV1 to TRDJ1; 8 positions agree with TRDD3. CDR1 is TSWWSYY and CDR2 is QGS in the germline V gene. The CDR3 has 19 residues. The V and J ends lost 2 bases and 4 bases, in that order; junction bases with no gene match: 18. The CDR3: CALGETLRMRGISGDKLIF. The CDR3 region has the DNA TGTGCTCTTGGGGAAACCCTTAGGATGAGGGGGATATCTGGCGATAAACTCATCTTT.

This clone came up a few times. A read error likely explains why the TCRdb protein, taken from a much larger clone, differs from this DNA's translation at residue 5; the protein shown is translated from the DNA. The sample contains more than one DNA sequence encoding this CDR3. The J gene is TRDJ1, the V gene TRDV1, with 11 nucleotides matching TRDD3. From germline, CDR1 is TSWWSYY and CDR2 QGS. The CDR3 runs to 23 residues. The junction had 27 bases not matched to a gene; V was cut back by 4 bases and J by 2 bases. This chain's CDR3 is CALGGAGHPTVGGYAVVTDKLIF. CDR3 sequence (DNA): TGTGCTCTTGGGGGCGCGGGCCATCCTACCGTTGGGGGATACGCCGTTGTGACCGATAAACTCATCTTT.

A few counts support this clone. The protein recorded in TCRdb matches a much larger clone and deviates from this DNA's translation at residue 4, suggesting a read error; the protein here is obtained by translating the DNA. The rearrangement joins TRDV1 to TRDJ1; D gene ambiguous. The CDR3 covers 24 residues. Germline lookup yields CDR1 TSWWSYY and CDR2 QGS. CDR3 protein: CALRELGQARPRTTHRKYTDKLIF. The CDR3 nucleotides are TGTGCTCTTAGGGAATTGGGTCAGGCCCGACCACGAACTACCCATCGGAAGTACACCGATAAACTCATCTTT.